Below are 14 T cell receptor beta chains sequenced from a single sample in a study of T cell changes during pregnancy in multiple sclerosis. Here immunoSEQ multiplex PCR was the method, and the copy in TCRdb shows in-frame clones only, minus some. The sample records 65,000 to 95,000 clones, around 93% being singletons. The sequencing here drew on peripheral blood, taken after pregnancy. The receptors were gathered from a female donor in good health, enrolled as a control in a pregnancy study.

The rearrangement joins TRBV5-6 to TRBJ2-1, with TRBD1 matching 9 bases. Germline values: CDR1 SGHDT, CDR2 YYEEEE. V was clipped by 4 bases and J by 6 bases; unmatched bases: 11. This CDR3 has 16 residues. The CDR3 reads CASSGLGQGVANEQFF. For the CDR3, the DNA is TGTGCCAGCAGCGGCCTGGGACAGGGAGTGGCCAATGAGCAGTTCTTC.

The CDR3 nucleotides are TGTGCCAGCAGCGTAGATTCAGGGGGCTTGGGGACCCAGTACTTC. This translates into CASSVDSGGLGTQYF. This chain uses TRBV9 with TRBJ2-5; TRBD1 aligns across 8 bases. The CDR3 length is 15 residues. V gave up 0 bases and J gave up 7 bases; unmatched junction bases: 8. Germline CDR1 and CDR2: SGDLS and YYNGEE.

The chain couples TRBV27 to TRBJ2-1, with D tentatively TRBD2 (5 bases). The germline gives CDR1 MNHEY, CDR2 SMNVEV (reference sequence). This CDR3 is 15 amino acids long. Deletions cut 0 bases from V and 2 bases from J, with 8 bases between. The CDR3 DNA is TGTGCCAGCAGTTTATCAGCGGAGCCCTACAATGAGCAGTTCTTC. Its protein is CASSLSAEPYNEQFF.

J is TRBJ2-1 and V is TRBV18; 11 bases align to TRBD2. This CDR3 spans 15 amino acids. The J segment lost 4 bases and the V segment lost 5 bases, leaving 4 bases of the junction unmatched. Germline V lookup: CDR1 KGHSH, CDR2 LQKENI. CDR3 sequence (DNA): TGTGCCAGCTCAGACGGGACTAGCGGTTACAATGAGCAGTTCTTC. This translates into CASSDGTSGYNEQFF.

The chain combines TRBV10-3 with TRBJ2-7, with D hard to call. The V and J ends lost 6 bases and 2 bases respectively, with 11 bases between them. CDR1 is ENHRY and CDR2 is SYGVKD in the germline V gene. There are 13 residues in the CDR3. CDR3 in DNA: TGTGCCATCAGGCAAGAGGTAGCCTACGAGCAGTACTTC. Amino acid sequence: CAIRQEVAYEQYF.

The chain couples TRBV6-1 to TRBJ1-1; tentative D call: TRBD1 (5 bases). The CDR3 spans 15 residues. The germline V gene encodes CDR1 MNHNS and CDR2 SASEGT. V lost 6 bases, J lost 6 bases, and 20 bases lay in between. The CDR3: CASRGGTSIGAEAFF. Here the CDR3 DNA reads TGTGCCAGCAGGGGGGGGACGTCCATCGGCGCTGAAGCTTTCTTT.

V is TRBV11-3 and J is TRBJ2-1, with TRBD2 as a possible D gene (7 bases). The germline V and J ends were trimmed by 1 base and 7 bases, with 17 bases remaining between them. Germline V gene lookup returns CDR1 SGHNT and CDR2 YENEEA. CDR3 length: 16 residues. The DNA for the CDR3 is TGTGCCAGCAGCTTAGGGGGGGCGGGAGTCCGGAATGAGCAGTTCTTC. This codes for CASSLGGAGVRNEQFF.

The chain couples TRBV9 to TRBJ2-1; 7 nucleotides align to TRBD1. The V gene end was trimmed by 3 bases and the J gene end by 7 bases; junction bases not matched to a gene: 13. Looked up from germline, CDR1 is SGDLS and CDR2 is YYNGEE. The CDR3 consists of 16 residues. CDR3 residues: CASSADLVTGSNEQFF. In DNA, the CDR3 is TGTGCCAGCAGCGCTGATCTCGTGACAGGGTCAAATGAGCAGTTCTTC.

This CDR3 is CAISEKTQTGSYEQYF. CDR3 DNA: TGTGCCATCAGTGAAAAAACTCAGACAGGGTCCTACGAGCAGTACTTC. The V and J genes are TRBV10-3 and TRBJ2-7; 7 nucleotides line up with TRBD1. Trimming at V came to 3 bases and at J to 1 base, leaving 9 bases not matched to a gene. Germline V CDR1 and CDR2: ENHRY, SYGVKD. The CDR3 runs to 16 residues.

V and J are TRBV7-9 and TRBJ1-2; D is perhaps TRBD1 (5 bases). CDR1 is SEHNR and CDR2 is FQNEAQ in the germline V gene (reference sequence). This CDR3 is 13 amino acids long. Deletions cut 2 bases from V and 8 bases from J, with 12 bases between. The DNA for the CDR3 is TGTGCCAGCAGCTTACTACAGGCCCTGGGCTACACCTTC. Translation: CASSLLQALGYTF.

The rearrangement joins TRBV6-1 to TRBJ2-1; 12 nucleotides match TRBD2. Germline-derived CDR1 and CDR2 are MNHNS and SASEGT. This CDR3 has 16 residues. V trimming: 4 bases; J trimming: 2 bases; junction bases outside the gene matches: 3. The DNA for the CDR3 is TGTGCCAGCAGTGGGCTAGCGGGAGGGCCCTACAATGAGCAGTTCTTC. Translating it yields CASSGLAGGPYNEQFF.

This clone was counted a few times. The rearrangement links TRBV21-1 to TRBJ2-7; the DNA was not used to check the table's D call, TRBD2. TRBV21-1 has pseudogene status. CDR3 length equals 11 residues. The CDR3 DNA is TGTGCCAGCAGCAATGAGGCCGAGCAGTACTTC. Translating gives CASSNEAEQYF.

The chain joins TRBV25-1 to TRBJ2-7, with D possibly matching TRBD2 (6 bases). Germline CDR1 MGHDK, CDR2 SYGVNS. Trimming left V 1 base short and J 1 base short, with 11 bases between. CDR3 size: 15 residues. The CDR3 region is CASSESGSGSYEQYF. Written as DNA, the CDR3 is TGTGCCAGCAGTGAATCCGGGAGCGGATCCTACGAGCAGTACTTC.

The rearrangement uses TRBV6-5 and TRBJ2-7; D gene unclear. Germline V gives CDR1 MNHEY, CDR2 SVGAGI. V lost 0 bases and J 5 bases, leaving 8 bases between the germline ends. The CDR3 has 13 amino acids. CDR3: CASSYSPVHEQYF. CDR3 DNA sequence: TGTGCCAGCAGTTACTCTCCAGTCCACGAGCAGTACTTC.